One sample yielded the 9 T cell receptor beta chains listed below, sequenced in a study of CD8 T cells in Susac syndrome. Random hexamers were used to reverse transcribe an amount of roughly 0.45 to 1 ug RNA. MiXCR was run by TCRdb on the immunoSEQ multiplex PCR reads, yielding one entry per CDR3 protein. The profile shows roughly 120,000 distinct CDR3 sequences, just over 90% of them singletons. The material sequenced was CD8+ T cells from PBMCs. Every receptor here comes from a human donor with multiple sclerosis.

The sample holds one count of this clonotype. The chain uses TRBV12-3 or TRBV12-4 and TRBJ2-1; a weak D match, TRBD2 (5 bases). V was cut by 8 bases and J by 3 bases, with 11 bases left in between. The CDR3 extends over 13 amino acids. The CDR3 coding sequence is TGTGCCAGCGGCTACGGGAACTACAATGAGCAGTTCTTC. This gives the protein CASGYGNYNEQFF.

The chain recombines TRBV7-2 with TRBJ2-5, with 12 bases that match TRBD2. After removal of 3 bases from V and 5 bases from J, the junction contained 7 bases not matched to a gene. The CDR3 runs to 16 residues. Germline CDR1 reads SGHTA; CDR2 reads FQGNSA. CDR3 residues: CASSFRLAGGRETQYF. CDR3 DNA sequence: TGTGCCAGCAGCTTTAGGCTAGCGGGGGGGCGGGAGACCCAGTACTTC.

The chain joins TRBV5-1 to TRBJ1-2; 8 bases agree with TRBD1. Trimming took 7 bases from V and 8 from J; bases not matched to a gene: 4. This CDR3 comprises 11 residues. Germline V gene sequence: CDR1 SGHRS, CDR2 YFSETQ. CDR3 sequence reads: CASSGGKGYTF. The CDR3, as DNA: TGCGCCAGCTCAGGGGGCAAGGGCTACACCTTC. Full variable domain (remainder filled in from reference TRBV5-1 and TRBJ1-2): KAGVTQTPRYLIKTRGQQVTLSCSPISGHRSVSWYQQTPGQGLQFLFEYFSETQRNKGNFPGRFSGRQFSNSRSEMNVSTLELGDSALYLCASSGGKGYTFGSGTRLTVV.

The chain employs TRBV24-1 and TRBJ2-5; TRBD1 agrees at 8 bases. V shed 5 bases, J shed 4 bases, and the junction held 2 bases outside the gene matches. This CDR3 contains 13 residues. In germline, CDR1 is KGHDR, CDR2 SFDVKD. CDR3 loop: CATSVGQGETQYF. The CDR3 coding sequence is TGTGCCACCAGTGTCGGACAGGGAGAGACCCAGTACTTC.

The chain couples TRBV11-2 to TRBJ2-1; 7 bases are shared with TRBD1. V was clipped by 3 bases and J by 12 bases; unmatched bases: 14. The CDR3 has 15 amino acids. CDR1 is SGHAT, CDR2 FQNNGV, per germline. Here the CDR3 reads CASSFMTGPLDGQFF. CDR3 sequence (DNA): TGTGCCAGCAGCTTTATGACAGGGCCTTTGGATGGGCAGTTCTTC.

The rearrangement joins TRBV12-3 or TRBV12-4 to TRBJ1-5, with D possibly matching TRBD1 (6 bases). With 3 bases removed from V and 6 bases from J, the gap between germline ends came to 15 bases. There are 15 residues in the CDR3. CDR3 nucleotides: TGTGCCAGCAGTTTTTCCCCGGAGGGGGGTCAGCCCCAGCATTTT. It codes for CASSFSPEGGQPQHF.

The chain recombines TRBV12-3 or TRBV12-4 with TRBJ1-4; a weak D match, TRBD1 (6 bases). The V end lost 4 bases, the J end lost 6 bases, and 12 bases lay between the germline ends. This CDR3 has 14 residues. This chain's CDR3 is CASSWTVQDEKLFF. Here the CDR3 DNA reads TGTGCCAGCAGTTGGACAGTTCAGGATGAAAAACTGTTTTTT.

The J gene is TRBJ2-7, the V gene TRBV20-1; 9 positions agree with TRBD2. CDR1 and CDR2 (germline): DFQATT, SNEGSKA (reference sequence). The J segment lost 4 bases and the V segment lost 1 base, leaving 11 bases of the junction unmatched. The CDR3 is 16 residues long. As DNA, the CDR3 is TGCAGTGCTAGAGGGTCGGGTAGCGGGAGTAAGTACGAGCAGTACGTC. Residues: CSARGSGSGSKYEQYV.

The V and J genes are TRBV9 and TRBJ2-3; 12 bases agree with TRBD2. J lost 3 bases, V lost 0 bases, and 5 bases had no gene match. This CDR3 is built from 17 residues. In germline, CDR1 is SGDLS, CDR2 YYNGEE. CDR3 residues: CASSVARTSGTTDTQYF. The CDR3 coding sequence is TGTGCCAGCAGCGTAGCAAGGACTAGCGGGACGACAGATACGCAGTATTTT. The variable domain in full, with the rest retrieved from reference TRBV9 and TRBJ2-3, is DSGVTQTPKHLITATGQRVTLRCSPRSGDLSVYWYQQSLDQGLQFLIQYYNGEERAKGNILERFSAQQFPDLHSELNLSSLELGDSALYFCASSVARTSGTTDTQYFGPGTRLTVL.